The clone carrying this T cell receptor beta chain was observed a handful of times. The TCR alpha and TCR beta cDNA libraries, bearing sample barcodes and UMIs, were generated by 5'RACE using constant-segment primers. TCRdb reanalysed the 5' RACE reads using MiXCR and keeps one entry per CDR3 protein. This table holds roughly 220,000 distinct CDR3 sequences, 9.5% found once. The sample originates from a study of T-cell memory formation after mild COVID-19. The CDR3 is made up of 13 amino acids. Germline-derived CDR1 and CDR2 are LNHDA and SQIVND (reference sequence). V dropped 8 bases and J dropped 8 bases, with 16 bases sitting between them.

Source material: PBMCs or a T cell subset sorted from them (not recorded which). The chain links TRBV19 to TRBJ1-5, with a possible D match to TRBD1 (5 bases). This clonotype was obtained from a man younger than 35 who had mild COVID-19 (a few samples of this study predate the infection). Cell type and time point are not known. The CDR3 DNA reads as TGTGCCAGTGCCTTGGGGCCCTGGGAGCCCCAGCATTTT. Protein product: CASALGPWEPQHF.